This TCR beta chain is from a study of circulating tumor DNA in untreated peripheral T-cell lymphoma. General observations from the study: In approximately 74% of patients, tumor-specific clonotypes were identified.

As to this clone: Its target is not known.

In germline, CDR1 is MNHGY, CDR2 SAAAGT. V was shortened by 5 bases and J by 4 bases, with 15 bases between the two germline ends. The CDR3 covers 15 residues. Clones were read by immunoSEQ multiplex PCR, and TCRdb kept only the in-frame ones, dropping some. The sample gives around 10,000 clones, about 75% of which show up once; roughly 28% is in the top ten. Before treatment, baseline tumor tissue was collected for sequencing. The source material was tumor tissue. The chain uses TRBV6-8 and TRBJ1-5, with TRBD1 as a possible D gene (5 bases). The TCR sequence derives from a human donor with peripheral T-cell lymphoma. CDR3: CASSGRATKNQPQHF. The CDR3 DNA reads as TGTGCCAGCAGTGGCAGGGCCACGAAAAATCAGCCCCAGCATTTT.